This T cell receptor beta chain was documented in a study of blood T cell repertoires in COVID-19. Study-wide background: The United States, Italy and Spain were the sources of the acute and convalescent COVID-19 samples. T cells, B-cell-depleted T cells, or PBMCs supplied cDNA or gDNA.

V was shortened by 4 bases and J by 8 bases, with 26 bases between the two germline ends. CDR1 LGHDT and CDR2 YNNKEL come from the germline V gene (reference sequence). CDR3 length: 17 amino acids. Individuals aged roughly 18 to 100 years were recruited from 24 US areas. Authors' analysis steps: The assay estimated nucleated cells by amplifying reference gene primers. TCRdb keeps only in-frame clones here, not all; method: immunoSEQ multiplex PCR. The V and J calls and the clone size are those of that table, but D and trimming were determined from the DNA. The table records around 300,000 clones, about 90% of them present only once.

Sequenced: PBMCs or T cells enriched from blood (not recorded which). The chain recombines TRBV3-1 (or the pseudogene TRBV3-2) with TRBJ1-2, with a possible D match to TRBD1 (6 bases). The TCR comes from a woman in her sixties or seventies who had recovered from COVID-19. CDR3 region: CASSRQPVVGGGNGYTF. CDR3 coding DNA: TGTGCCAGCAGCCGACAACCCGTAGTGGGGGGGGGCAACGGCTACACCTTC.